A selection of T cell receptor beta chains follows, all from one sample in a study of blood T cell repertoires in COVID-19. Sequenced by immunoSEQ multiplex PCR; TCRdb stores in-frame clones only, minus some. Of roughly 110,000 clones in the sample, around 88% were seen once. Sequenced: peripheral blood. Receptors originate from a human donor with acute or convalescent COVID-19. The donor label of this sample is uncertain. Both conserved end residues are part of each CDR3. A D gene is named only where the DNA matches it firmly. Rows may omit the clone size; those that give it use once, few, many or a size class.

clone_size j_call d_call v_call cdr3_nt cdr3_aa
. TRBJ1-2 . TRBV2 TGTGCCAGCAGTGTCATCGCGGCGGCTGGCTATGGCTACACCTTC CASSVIAAAGYGYTF
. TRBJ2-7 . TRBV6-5 TGTGCCAGCAGTTACTCGAGAAACGGAGAATACGAGCAGTACTTC CASSYSRNGEYEQYF
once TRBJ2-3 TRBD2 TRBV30 TGTGCCTGGAGTCTACTAGCGGGGGGTACAGGAGATACGCAGTATTTT CAWSLLAGGTGDTQYF
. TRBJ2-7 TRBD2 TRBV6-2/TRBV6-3 TGTGCCAGCAGTTACTCGCCGGGACTAGCGGGAGGGCCCTACGAGCAGTACTTC CASSYSPGLAGGPYEQYF
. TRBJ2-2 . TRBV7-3 TGTGCCAGCCAACAGGGCTTTCTAACCGGGGAGCTGTTTTTT CASQQGFLTGELFF
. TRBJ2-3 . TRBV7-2 TGTGCCAGCAGCTTATCCCCCCTCACAGATACGCAGTATTTT CASSLSPLTDTQYF
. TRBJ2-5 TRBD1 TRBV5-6 TGTGCCAGCAGCTGGGGGACAGTCCAAGAGACCCAGTACTTC CASSWGTVQETQYF
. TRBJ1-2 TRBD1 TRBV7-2 TGTGCCAGCAGCCCCCAGACAGGGTTGGGTAACTATGGCTACACCTTC CASSPQTGLGNYGYTF
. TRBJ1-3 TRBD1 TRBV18 TGTGCCAGCTCACCCCGGGACAGGGGAGGTGGAAACACCATATATTTT CASSPRDRGGGNTIYF
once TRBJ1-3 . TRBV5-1 TGCGCCAGCAGCTTGGGACAGGCCTCTGGAAACACCATATATTTT CASSLGQASGNTIYF
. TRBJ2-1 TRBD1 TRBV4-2 TGTGCCAGCAGCCAAGTTTCCGGGACAGGGGGGAATGAGCAGTTCTTC CASSQVSGTGGNEQFF
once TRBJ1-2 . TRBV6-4 TGTGCCAGCACCTGTATAGGCCGAACCCAGAGGTACTATGGCTACACCTTC CASTCIGRTQRYYGYTF
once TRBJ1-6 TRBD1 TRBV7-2 TGTGCCAGCAGTTACCGGACAGGGGGGAATTCACCCCTCCACTTT CASSYRTGGNSPLHF
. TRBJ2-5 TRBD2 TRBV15 TGTGCCACCAGCAGCAGCGGGGGAAGTGGGCAAGAGACCCAGTACTTC CATSSSGGSGQETQYF